This record covers a single T cell receptor beta chain. Researchers defined stable Graves' hyperthyroidism as no ophthalmopathy progression within 18 months. The study based diagnoses on clinical symptoms, serum thyroxine and TRAb, thyroid ultrasound and orbital computed tomography. The source of the sample is a study of T cells in Graves' hyperthyroidism and ophthalmopathy. What was amplified from RNA transcripts were TCR beta CDR3 regions. The HTBI primer set served for first-round RT-PCR of the TCR CDR3. TCRdb processed the multiplex PCR reads anew with MiXCR; each CDR3 protein has one entry. Among about 590,000 distinct CDR3 sequences listed, approximately 15% were seen once. The trim removed 4 bases at V and 4 bases at J, leaving 13 bases unmatched. CDR1 is SGHDT and CDR2 is YYEEEE in the germline V gene. CDR3 size: 17 residues.

The rearrangement uses TRBV5-6 and TRBJ2-3; 9 bases fit TRBD1. This receptor was obtained from a woman under 40 with Graves' hyperthyroidism. Source material: blood. The CDR3 here is CASSPQGQGLVADTQYF. CDR3 in DNA: TGTGCCAGCAGCCCACAGGGACAGGGTCTCGTCGCAGATACGCAGTATTTT.